This T cell receptor beta chain was captured in a study of blood T cell repertoires in COVID-19. Assay: immunoSEQ multiplex PCR; the TCRdb copy retains only in-frame clones and omits some. The data hold fewer than 350,000 clones, with approximately 88% observed a single time. The CDR3 length is 16 residues. CDR1 is SEHNR and CDR2 is FQNEAQ in the germline V gene (reference sequence). The trim removed 1 base at V and 5 bases at J, leaving 7 bases unmatched. Sequencing was performed on PBMCs or T cells enriched from blood (not recorded which). This TCR was recovered from a man aged 60 to 75 who had recovered from COVID-19. This sequence joins TRBV7-9 and TRBJ1-5; 8 bases are shared with TRBD1. CDR3 in amino acids: CASSLGTGSVHQPQHF. The DNA for the CDR3 is TGTGCCAGCAGCTTAGGGACAGGGTCGGTCCATCAGCCCCAGCATTTT.